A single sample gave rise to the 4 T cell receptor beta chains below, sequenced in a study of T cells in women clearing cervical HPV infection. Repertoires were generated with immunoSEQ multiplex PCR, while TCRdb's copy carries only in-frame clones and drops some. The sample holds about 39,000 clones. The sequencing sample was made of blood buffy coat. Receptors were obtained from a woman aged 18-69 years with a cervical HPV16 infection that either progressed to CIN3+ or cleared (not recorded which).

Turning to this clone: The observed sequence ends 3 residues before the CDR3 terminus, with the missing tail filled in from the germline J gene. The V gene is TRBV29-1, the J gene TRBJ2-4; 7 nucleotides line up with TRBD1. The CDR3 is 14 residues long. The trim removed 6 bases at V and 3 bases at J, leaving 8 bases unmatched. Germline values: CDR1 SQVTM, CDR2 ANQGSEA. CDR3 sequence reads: CSVYQGVGKNIQYF. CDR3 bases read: TGCAGCGTATACCAGGGGGTAGGCAAAAACATT.

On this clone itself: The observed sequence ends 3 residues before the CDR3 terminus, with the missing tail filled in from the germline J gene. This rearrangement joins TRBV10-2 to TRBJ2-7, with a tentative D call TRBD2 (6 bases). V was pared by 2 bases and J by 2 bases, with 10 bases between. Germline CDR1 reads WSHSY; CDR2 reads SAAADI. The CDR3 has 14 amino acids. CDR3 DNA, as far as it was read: TGCGCCAGCAGTGAGGGGGGGACCCCCTACGAG. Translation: CASSEGGTPYE. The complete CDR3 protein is CASSEGGTPYEQYF.

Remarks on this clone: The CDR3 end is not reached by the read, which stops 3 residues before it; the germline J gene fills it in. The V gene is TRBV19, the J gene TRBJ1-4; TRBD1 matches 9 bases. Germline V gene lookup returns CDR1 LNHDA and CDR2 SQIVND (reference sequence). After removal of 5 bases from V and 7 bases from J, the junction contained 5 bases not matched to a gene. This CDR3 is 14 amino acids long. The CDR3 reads CASSVDRGTEKLFF. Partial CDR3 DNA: TGTGCCAGTAGTGTGGACAGGGGTACTGAAAAA.

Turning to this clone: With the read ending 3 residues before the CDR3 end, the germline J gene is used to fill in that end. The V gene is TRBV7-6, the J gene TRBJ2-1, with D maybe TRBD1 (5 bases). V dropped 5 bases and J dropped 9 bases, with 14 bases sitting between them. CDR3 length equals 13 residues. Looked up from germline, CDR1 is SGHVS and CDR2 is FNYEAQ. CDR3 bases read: TGTGCCAGCAGCATAACAGGTTCCAGTGAG. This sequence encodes CASSITGSSE. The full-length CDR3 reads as CASSITGSSEQFF.